This is a list of T cell receptor beta chains from one sample in a study of T cell repertoires in cytomegalovirus infection. No antigen is known for these receptors. TCRdb itself ran the reads through MiXCR, one entry per CDR3 protein. Here the sample spans roughly 120,000 distinct CDR3 sequences, over 25% being singletons. Sequencing was performed on CD8+ T cells from cultured PBMCs, taken from culture after CMV antigen stimulation. The receptors derive from a human donor in good health (CMV status not recorded). Some clones in this sample may be carry-over from other donors' samples. Both conserved end residues are part of each CDR3. D genes are given only for firm matches. Some rows have no size entry. The others give once, few or many, or a class for an expanded clone.

d_call,j_call,v_call,clone_size,cdr3_length,cdr3_nt,cdr3_aa
TRBD1,TRBJ1-1,TRBV12-3/TRBV12-4,NA,12,TGTGCCAGCAGGGGGGACAGGTGGAAAGCTTTCTTT,CASRGDRWKAFF
NA,TRBJ2-2,TRBV10-3,few,13,TGTGCCATCAGTGGAGAGCACACCGGGGAGCTGTTTTTT,CAISGEHTGELFF
NA,TRBJ1-2,TRBV7-2,NA,18,TGTGCCAGCAGCTTGAGGGTCGAGCCGGGACGCTTGGACTATGGCTACACCTTC,CASSLRVEPGRLDYGYTF
TRBD1,TRBJ1-1,TRBV7-6,many,16,TGTGCCAGCAGCCACCGACAGGGTGGTTGGAACACTGAAGCTTTCTTT,CASSHRQGGWNTEAFF
TRBD1,TRBJ2-7,TRBV7-8,NA,13,TGTGCCAGCAACCCGGGACAGGGGAGCGAGCAGTACTTC,CASNPGQGSEQYF
NA,TRBJ1-1,TRBV5-1,NA,16,TGCGCCAGCAGCTTGGCCGGTGAGGGGCCGAACACTGAAGCTTTCTTT,CASSLAGEGPNTEAFF
NA,TRBJ2-5,TRBV6-2/TRBV6-3,NA,12,TGTGCCAGCAGTTACAACGGGGAGACCCAGTACTTC,CASSYNGETQYF
NA,TRBJ2-3,TRBV9,NA,16,TGTGCCAGCAGCGACCCCGGGCAGGGAAACACAGATACGCAGTATTTT,CASSDPGQGNTDTQYF
NA,TRBJ2-3,TRBV20-1,NA,16,TGCAGTGCGAGCGTCTACGGTGGTCCCCCTACAGATACGCAGTATTTT,CSASVYGGPPTDTQYF
NA,TRBJ2-2,TRBV7-2,few,15,TGTGCCAGCAGCTCTCCGGGACAAGGCACCGGGGAGCTGTTTTTT,CASSSPGQGTGELFF
NA,TRBJ1-1,TRBV5-6,NA,14,TGTGCCAGCAGCTTGTTGCAGGGGCGGCCTGAAGCTTTCTTT,CASSLLQGRPEAFF
TRBD1,TRBJ1-1,TRBV15,NA,13,TGTGCCACCAGCGGCACAGGGGGCGCCGAAGCTTTCTTT,CATSGTGGAEAFF
NA,TRBJ1-1,TRBV19,NA,12,TGTGCCAGTTCGTTTGTGAACACTGAAGCTTTCTTT,CASSFVNTEAFF
TRBD1,TRBJ2-2,TRBV7-9,NA,16,TGTGCCAGCAGCTTAGAGGGGACAGGGTCCACCGGGGAGCTGTTTTTT,CASSLEGTGSTGELFF
NA,TRBJ1-1,TRBV9,medium-sized,15,TGTGCCAGCAGCGCTACGACAGGAGGGAACACTGAAGCTTTCTTT,CASSATTGGNTEAFF
TRBD2,TRBJ2-1,TRBV20-1,once,14,TGCAGTGCCCGCGAGAGCGGGGGGGCCAATGAGCAGTTCTTC,CSARESGGANEQFF
NA,TRBJ2-7,TRBV7-9,few,13,TGTGCCAGCAGCTCCTTGGGGGCGGACGAGCAGTACTTC,CASSSLGADEQYF
NA,TRBJ1-5,TRBV13,NA,14,TGTGCCAGCAGCTTAGGGACAGCACATCAGCCCCAGCATTTT,CASSLGTAHQPQHF
NA,TRBJ2-6,TRBV6-2/TRBV6-3,few,16,TGTGCCAGCAGTTCCCGTCTAAGGACTGGGGCCAACGTCCTGACTTTC,CASSSRLRTGANVLTF
TRBD2,TRBJ2-1,TRBV7-6,NA,16,TGTGCCAGCAGCCCCGGGTCGGGGGGGGGTGAGGCTGAGCAGTTCTTC,CASSPGSGGGEAEQFF
TRBD1,TRBJ2-3,TRBV7-9,few,17,TGTGCCAGCAGCTTAGTGGGCAGGGGGCGACTGACAGATACGCAGTATTTT,CASSLVGRGRLTDTQYF
NA,TRBJ1-1,TRBV28,many,14,TGTGCCAGCACAGCAGGGACCCGGAACACTGAAGCTTTCTTT,CASTAGTRNTEAFF
NA,TRBJ2-3,TRBV27,NA,11,TGTGCCAGCACCTTTGCAGATACGCAGTATTTT,CASTFADTQYF
TRBD1,TRBJ1-1,TRBV5-4,NA,17,TGTGCCAGCAGCGGCCCGACAGGGGAAACTCTGAACACTGAAGCTTTCTTT,CASSGPTGETLNTEAFF
NA,TRBJ2-7,TRBV6-1,NA,12,TGTGCCACCTTAGATATCCGCTACGAGCAGTACTTC,CATLDIRYEQYF
TRBD1,TRBJ2-7,TRBV27,many,15,TGTGCCAGTAGGAAAGGACAGGGAAATCTCTACGAGCAGTACTTC,CASRKGQGNLYEQYF
TRBD1,TRBJ2-5,TRBV28,NA,17,TGTGCCAGCAGTCCCCGGACAGGCGGAGACCCTAAGGGGACCCAGTACTTC,CASSPRTGGDPKGTQYF
NA,TRBJ1-1,TRBV2,NA,12,TGTGCCAGCAGGCAGGCGAACACTGAAGCTTTCTTT,CASRQANTEAFF
TRBD1,TRBJ1-1,TRBV7-9,NA,16,TGTGCCAGCAGCACGCGGGACAGGGGGATGAACACTGAAGCTTTCTTT,CASSTRDRGMNTEAFF
NA,TRBJ1-2,TRBV15,NA,18,TGTGCCACCAGCAGAGAACCTAGAATTGACAATTCTAACTATGGCTACACCTTC,CATSREPRIDNSNYGYTF
NA,TRBJ1-2,TRBV2,few,14,TGTGCCAGCAGTCCCCGTCGAGTTTTCTATGGCTACACCTTC,CASSPRRVFYGYTF
NA,TRBJ2-7,TRBV7-2,many,18,TGTGCCAGCAGCTTAGACCCCTCCGGGACATTGATTTTCTACGAGCAGTACTTC,CASSLDPSGTLIFYEQYF
NA,TRBJ1-1,TRBV7-2,few,13,TGTGCCAGCAGCTTAGAAGGGGTTATTGAAGCTTTCTTT,CASSLEGVIEAFF
TRBD2,TRBJ2-1,TRBV4-1,NA,17,TGCGCCAGCAGCCAAGGGCCTAGCGGGGGGGAGTACAATGAGCAGTTCTTC,CASSQGPSGGEYNEQFF
NA,TRBJ1-5,TRBV12-3/TRBV12-4,many,15,TGTGCCAGCAGTTTGGACAGACTTAGCAATCAGCCCCAGCATTTT,CASSLDRLSNQPQHF
TRBD1,TRBJ2-2,TRBV7-8,many,16,TGTGCCAGCAGTCCGACCGGGACAGGGAACACCGGGGAGCTGTTTTTT,CASSPTGTGNTGELFF
TRBD2,TRBJ2-2,TRBV10-2,few,16,TGCGCCAGCAGTCATGGACTAGCGGGGGGCGGCGGGGAGCTGTTTTTT,CASSHGLAGGGGELFF
TRBD2,TRBJ2-5,TRBV7-6,NA,15,TGTGCCAGCAGCTTAAACCTAGCGGGGATGGGGACCCAGTACTTC,CASSLNLAGMGTQYF
NA,TRBJ2-1,TRBV3-1,NA,19,TGTGCCAGCAGCCAAGTAAAGCAGGACTCTTACCCGACCTACAATGAGCAGTTCTTC,CASSQVKQDSYPTYNEQFF
NA,TRBJ1-4,TRBV7-8,NA,13,TGTGCCAGCAGCCCCCATTTAGATGAAAAACTGTTTTTT,CASSPHLDEKLFF
NA,TRBJ1-1,TRBV6-2/TRBV6-3,NA,16,TGTGCCAGCAGTCGGTCGGGACTACCGCCTGGAACTGAAGCTTTCTTT,CASSRSGLPPGTEAFF
TRBD1,TRBJ2-3,TRBV4-3,NA,17,TGCGCCAGCAGCCAAGATCGGTCAGGACAGGGGACAGATACGCAGTATTTT,CASSQDRSGQGTDTQYF